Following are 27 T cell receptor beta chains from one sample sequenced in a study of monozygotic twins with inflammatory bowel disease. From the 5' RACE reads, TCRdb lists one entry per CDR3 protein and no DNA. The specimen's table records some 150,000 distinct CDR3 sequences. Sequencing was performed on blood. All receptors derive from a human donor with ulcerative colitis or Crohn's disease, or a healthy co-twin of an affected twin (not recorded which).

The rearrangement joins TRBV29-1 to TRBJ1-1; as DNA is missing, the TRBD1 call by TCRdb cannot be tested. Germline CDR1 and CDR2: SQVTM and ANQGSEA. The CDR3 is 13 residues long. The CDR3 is CSDGRRGRTEAFF.

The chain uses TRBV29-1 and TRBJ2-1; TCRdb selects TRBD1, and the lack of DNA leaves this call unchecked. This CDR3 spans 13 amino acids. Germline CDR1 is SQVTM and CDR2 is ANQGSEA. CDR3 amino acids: CSDGTGGMGEQFF.

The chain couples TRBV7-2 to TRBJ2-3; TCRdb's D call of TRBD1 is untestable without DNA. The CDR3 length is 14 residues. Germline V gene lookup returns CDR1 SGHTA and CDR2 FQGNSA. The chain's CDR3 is CASSHGQYTDTQYF.

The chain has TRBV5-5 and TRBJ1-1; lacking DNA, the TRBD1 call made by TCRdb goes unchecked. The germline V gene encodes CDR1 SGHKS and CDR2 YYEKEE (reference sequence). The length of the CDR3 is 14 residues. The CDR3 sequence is CASSLWTGDTEAFF.

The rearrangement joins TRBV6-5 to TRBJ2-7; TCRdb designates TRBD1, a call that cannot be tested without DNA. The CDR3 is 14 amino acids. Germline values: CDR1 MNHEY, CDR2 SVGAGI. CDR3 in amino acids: CASSYDPGSYEQYF.

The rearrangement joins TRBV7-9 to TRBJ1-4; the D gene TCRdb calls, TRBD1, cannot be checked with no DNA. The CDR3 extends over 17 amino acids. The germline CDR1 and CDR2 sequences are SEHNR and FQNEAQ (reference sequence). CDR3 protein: CASSTTPQEKRGEKLFF.

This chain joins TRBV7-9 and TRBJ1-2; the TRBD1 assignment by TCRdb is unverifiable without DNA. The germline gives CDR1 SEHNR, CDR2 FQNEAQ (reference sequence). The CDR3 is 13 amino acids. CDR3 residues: CASSFQGDYGYTF.

The CDR3 loop reads CSARPSGTDTQYF. V usage is TRBV20-1 and J usage is TRBJ2-3. The CDR3 consists of 13 residues. Germline V gene lookup returns CDR1 DFQATT and CDR2 SNEGSKA (reference sequence).

CDR3 sequence: CASSYSGGGVYEQYF. The chain has TRBV27 and TRBJ2-7; TCRdb returns TRBD1, unconfirmable since there is no DNA. Looked up from germline, CDR1 is MNHEY and CDR2 is SMNVEV (reference sequence). The CDR3 extends over 15 amino acids.

CDR3 amino acids: CASTPTRWNTEAFF. This chain uses TRBV12-3 or TRBV12-4 with TRBJ1-1. The CDR3 length is 14 residues.

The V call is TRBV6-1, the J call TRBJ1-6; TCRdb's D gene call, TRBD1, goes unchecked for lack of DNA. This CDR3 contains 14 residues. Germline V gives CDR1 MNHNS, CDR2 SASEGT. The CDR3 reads CASRPDRGNSPLHF.

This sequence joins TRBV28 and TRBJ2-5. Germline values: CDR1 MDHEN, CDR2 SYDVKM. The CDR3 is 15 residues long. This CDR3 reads CATFRSTGSQETQYF.

CDR3 in amino acids: CASCRDSYQETQYF. This chain uses TRBV5-1 with TRBJ2-5; TCRdb picks TRBD1, but there is no DNA to check that call. The CDR3 contains 14 residues. Germline V gene data show CDR1 as SGHRS and CDR2 as YFSETQ.

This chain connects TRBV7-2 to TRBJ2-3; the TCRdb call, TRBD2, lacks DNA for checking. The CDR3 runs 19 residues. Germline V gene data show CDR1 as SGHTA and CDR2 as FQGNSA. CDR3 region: CASSLAGRLAGGLTDTQYF.

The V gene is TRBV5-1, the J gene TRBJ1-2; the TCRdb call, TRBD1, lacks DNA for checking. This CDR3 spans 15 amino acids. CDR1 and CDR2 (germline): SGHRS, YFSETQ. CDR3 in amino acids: CASSGGQGIYHGYTF.

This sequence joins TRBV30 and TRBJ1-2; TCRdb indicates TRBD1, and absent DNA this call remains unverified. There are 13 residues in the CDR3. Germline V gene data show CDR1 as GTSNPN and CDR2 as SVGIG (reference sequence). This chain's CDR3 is CASPGPRRDGYTF.

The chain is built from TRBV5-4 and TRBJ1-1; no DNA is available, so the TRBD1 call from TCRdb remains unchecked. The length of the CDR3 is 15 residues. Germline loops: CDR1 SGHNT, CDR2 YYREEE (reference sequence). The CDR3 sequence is CASSLARAGGTEAFF.

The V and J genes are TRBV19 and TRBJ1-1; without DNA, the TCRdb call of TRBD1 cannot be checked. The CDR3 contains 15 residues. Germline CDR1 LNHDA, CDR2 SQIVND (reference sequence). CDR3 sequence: CASSDQDRASPEAFF.

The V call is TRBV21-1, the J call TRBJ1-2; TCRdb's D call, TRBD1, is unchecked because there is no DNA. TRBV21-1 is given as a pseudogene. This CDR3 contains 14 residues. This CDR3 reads CASSTQNMGSGYTF.

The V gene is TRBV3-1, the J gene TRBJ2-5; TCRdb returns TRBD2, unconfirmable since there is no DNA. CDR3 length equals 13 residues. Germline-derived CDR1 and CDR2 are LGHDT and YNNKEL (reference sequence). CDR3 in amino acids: CASSQEGSRTQYF.

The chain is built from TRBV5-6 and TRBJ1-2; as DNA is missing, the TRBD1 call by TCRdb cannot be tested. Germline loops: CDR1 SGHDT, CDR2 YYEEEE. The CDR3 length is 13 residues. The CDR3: CASSGTYGDGYTF. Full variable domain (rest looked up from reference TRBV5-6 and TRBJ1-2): DAGVTQSPTHLIKTRGQQVTLRCSPKSGHDTVSWYQQALGQGPQFIFQYYEEEERQRGNFPDRFSGHQFPNYSSELNVNALLLGDSALYLCASSGTYGDGYTFGSGTRLTVV.

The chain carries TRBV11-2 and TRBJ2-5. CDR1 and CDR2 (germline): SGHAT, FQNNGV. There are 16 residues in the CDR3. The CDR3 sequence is CASSLEWRQYQETQYF.

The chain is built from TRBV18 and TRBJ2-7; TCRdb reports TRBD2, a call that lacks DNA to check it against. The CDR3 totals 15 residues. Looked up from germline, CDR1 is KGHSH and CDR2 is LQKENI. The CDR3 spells CASSPEGGYDYEQYF.

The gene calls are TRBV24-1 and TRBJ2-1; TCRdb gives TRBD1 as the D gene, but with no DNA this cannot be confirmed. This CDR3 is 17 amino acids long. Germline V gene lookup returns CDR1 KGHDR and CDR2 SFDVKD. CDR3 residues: CATSDLPRDSSYNEQFF.

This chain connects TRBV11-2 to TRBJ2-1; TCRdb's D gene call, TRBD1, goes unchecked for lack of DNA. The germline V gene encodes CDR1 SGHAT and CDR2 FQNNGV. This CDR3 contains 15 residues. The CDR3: CASSLDGNPREEQFF.

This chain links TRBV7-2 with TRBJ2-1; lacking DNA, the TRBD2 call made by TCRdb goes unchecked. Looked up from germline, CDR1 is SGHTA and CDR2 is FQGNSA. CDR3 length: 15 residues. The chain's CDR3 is CASSLELAGNNEQFF.

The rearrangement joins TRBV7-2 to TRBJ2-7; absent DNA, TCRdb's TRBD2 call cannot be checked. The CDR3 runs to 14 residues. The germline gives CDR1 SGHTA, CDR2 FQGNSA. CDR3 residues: CASSLSGVLLEQYF.